The clone carrying this T cell receptor beta chain was observed once. Noted treatment: some 20 received Ad26.COV2.S at low or high dose, single or two shots; 5 received placebo; per-sample allocation not given. Sample collection was performed on day 63 after the first vaccine or placebo injection. The sample comes from a study of Ad26.COV2.S vaccination and SARS-CoV-2 variants. Trimming cost V 1 base and J 3 bases; bases outside gene matches: 8. The CDR3 runs to 16 residues. The germline V gene has CDR1 MGHRA and CDR2 YSYEKL. Generated by immunoSEQ multiplex PCR, the TCRdb table keeps only in-frame clones and is missing some. This table holds about 380,000 clones, around four fifths found once.

Sequencing was performed on peripheral blood, taken in a trial of Ad26.COV2.S vaccine versus placebo. The clonotype was recovered from a person aged 18-65 years who received the Ad26.COV2.S COVID-19 vaccine or a placebo. The chain employs TRBV4-1 and TRBJ2-7, with TRBD2 matching over 8 bases. The CDR3 spells CASSQGFGRADYEQYF. Here the CDR3 DNA reads TGCGCCAGCAGCCAAGGATTCGGGAGGGCCGACTACGAGCAGTACTTC.